These 21 T cell receptor beta chains came from one sample sequenced in a study of high-grade serous ovarian cancer treatment subgroups. Clones were read by immunoSEQ multiplex PCR, and TCRdb kept only the in-frame ones, dropping some. The data show 35,000 to 45,000 clones, 75% to 85% seen once. The tumor samples were collected prior to definitive surgery or chemotherapy. The sequenced sample was tumor tissue. These receptors were taken from a human donor with high-grade serous ovarian cancer.

The chain couples TRBV5-8 to TRBJ2-3; D unresolved. Looked up from germline, CDR1 is SGHTS and CDR2 is YDEGEE. The CDR3 sequence is 16 residues long. Trimming removed 2 bases at V and 6 bases at J, with 19 bases between. The DNA of the CDR3 is TGTGCCAGCAGCTTTGTGACGGGTGCTCCTCGGGATACGCAGTATTTT. Its protein is CASSFVTGAPRDTQYF.

This clone was counted a single time. The chain links TRBV14 to TRBJ2-7; TRBD1 or TRBD2 may be the D gene (5 bases each). This CDR3 has 14 residues. Looked up from germline, CDR1 is SGHDN and CDR2 is FVKESK. Trimming pared 1 base from V and 6 bases from J, leaving 13 bases between. The CDR3 is CASSQAGDPSEQYF. CDR3 bases: TGTGCCAGCAGCCAAGCCGGGGACCCCTCCGAGCAGTACTTC.

This clone occurred once. The chain couples TRBV5-6 to TRBJ1-2, with TRBD1 matching over 9 bases. The germline V gene has CDR1 SGHDT and CDR2 YYEEEE. The CDR3 is 18 amino acids. Trimming took 0 bases from V and 2 from J; bases not matched to a gene: 11. In DNA, the CDR3 is TGTGCCAGCAGCTTGGGCCCCGCCGGGACAGGGCCCAACTATGGCTACACCTTC. Protein sequence: CASSLGPAGTGPNYGYTF. Full variable domain (remainder filled in from reference TRBV5-6 and TRBJ1-2): DAGVTQSPTHLIKTRGQQVTLRCSPKSGHDTVSWYQQALGQGPQFIFQYYEEEERQRGNFPDRFSGHQFPNYSSELNVNALLLGDSALYLCASSLGPAGTGPNYGYTFGSGTRLTVV.

The chain couples TRBV18 to TRBJ2-1; 8 nucleotides match TRBD1. Per the germline V gene, CDR1 is KGHSH and CDR2 is LQKENI. Trimming took 0 bases from V and 13 from J; bases not matched to a gene: 11. This CDR3 region has 15 residues. This CDR3 is CASSPPGADRGSQFF. The CDR3 DNA reads TGTGCCAGCTCACCACCTGGTGCCGACAGGGGTTCTCAGTTCTTC.

The chain uses TRBV10-3 and TRBJ2-1, with D uncertain. Germline CDR1 ENHRY, CDR2 SYGVKD. V was clipped by 5 bases and J by 3 bases, with 8 bases between them. The CDR3 has 13 amino acids. DNA of the CDR3: TGTGCCATCAGTTTCTCAGTCTACAATGAGCAGTTCTTC. Amino acid sequence: CAISFSVYNEQFF.

This chain uses TRBV5-5 with TRBJ1-4; D not resolved. Germline V CDR1 and CDR2: SGHKS, YYEKEE (reference sequence). V was shortened by 4 bases and J by 10 bases, with 11 bases between the two germline ends. The CDR3 sequence is 12 residues long. CDR3 residues: CASSAKGGKLFF. For the CDR3, the DNA is TGTGCCAGCAGCGCCAAGGGTGGAAAACTGTTTTTT.

CDR3 protein: CASSIVIGAGAFF. The DNA of the CDR3 is TGTGCCAGTAGTATAGTCATCGGCGCAGGGGCTTTCTTT. The chain combines TRBV19 with TRBJ1-1; a weak D match, TRBD1 (5 bases). The CDR3 runs 13 residues. V shed 1 base and J shed 11 bases, with 14 bases lying between them. CDR1 and CDR2 from the germline V gene are LNHDA and SQIVND (reference sequence).

The chain is built from TRBV2 and TRBJ2-1, with 8 bases aligning to TRBD1. J gave up 9 bases and V 6 bases, and 7 bases lay outside the gene matches. The germline gives CDR1 SNHLY, CDR2 FYNNEI. This CDR3 has 13 residues. Here the CDR3 reads CASSPSGGGEQFF. CDR3 DNA: TGTGCCAGCAGCCCCTCAGGGGGCGGTGAGCAGTTCTTC.

J is TRBJ2-7 and V is TRBV4-2; 13 positions match TRBD2. V was pared by 5 bases and J by 0 bases, with 7 bases of the junction left unmatched. The CDR3 loop spans 17 amino acids. CDR1 LGHNA and CDR2 YNFKEQ come from the germline V gene. The chain's CDR3 is CASSEGTSGKTSYEQYF. The CDR3 region has the DNA TGTGCCAGCAGCGAAGGGACTAGCGGGAAGACCTCCTACGAGCAGTACTTC.

The chain couples TRBV27 to TRBJ1-1; D ambiguous. CDR1 and CDR2 (germline): MNHEY, SMNVEV (reference sequence). The CDR3 has 14 residues. V was clipped by 1 base and J by 2 bases, with 8 bases between them. The CDR3 spells CASSLWGSNTEAFF. As DNA, the CDR3 is TGTGCCAGCAGTTTATGGGGTAGCAACACTGAAGCTTTCTTT.

This chain connects TRBV6-5 to TRBJ1-2; maybe TRBD1 (5 bases). Trimming left V 6 bases short and J 3 bases short, with 17 bases between. Germline V lookup: CDR1 MNHEY, CDR2 SVGAGI. There are 15 residues in the CDR3. CDR3 residues: CASSRTGRGYYGYTF. Written as DNA, the CDR3 is TGTGCCAGCAGCCGAACGGGTAGGGGCTACTATGGCTACACCTTC.

V is TRBV7-3 and J is TRBJ2-4; 7 bases fit TRBD2. Trimming removed 0 bases from V and 6 bases from J; junction bases left unmatched: 11. The germline CDR1 and CDR2 sequences are SGHTA and FQGTGA. The CDR3 sequence is 17 residues long. The chain's CDR3 is CASSLTGRRERGNIQYF. In DNA form, the CDR3 reads TGTGCCAGCAGCTTAACGGGGAGGCGGGAGAGGGGAAACATTCAGTACTTC.

The genes are TRBV4-2 and TRBJ2-3, with TRBD2 matching over 10 bases. Germline V gene data show CDR1 as LGHNA and CDR2 as YNFKEQ. J was trimmed by 3 bases and V by 4 bases; bases with no gene match: 10. This CDR3 has 17 amino acids. CDR3 sequence (DNA): TGTGCCAGCAGCCCCTCTAGTCTAGCGGGAGAGACAGATACGCAGTATTTT. Translating it yields CASSPSSLAGETDTQYF.

This chain joins TRBV10-3 and TRBJ2-3; TRBD1 aligns across 8 bases. The CDR3 is made up of 14 amino acids. The germline CDR1 and CDR2 sequences are ENHRY and SYGVKD. The V gene end was trimmed by 6 bases and the J gene end by 4 bases; junction bases not matched to a gene: 6. The CDR3 sequence: CAISGQGVADTQYF. CDR3 bases: TGTGCCATCAGCGGACAGGGTGTCGCAGATACGCAGTATTTT.

The chain is built from TRBV4-1 and TRBJ1-6; D is unclear. The CDR3 is 13 amino acids. In germline, CDR1 is MGHRA, CDR2 YSYEKL. CDR3: CGSQSGYDSPLHF. The CDR3 DNA sequence: TGCGGCTCCCAGTCGGGGTACGATTCACCCCTCCACTTT.

The chain links TRBV14 to TRBJ2-1; D tentatively fits TRBD1 or TRBD2 (5 bases each). Trimming left V 4 bases short and J 0 bases short, with 13 bases between. The CDR3 is made up of 16 amino acids. Germline CDR1 and CDR2: SGHDN and FVKESK. CDR3 sequence reads: CASSPSGLGSYNEQFF. CDR3 DNA sequence: TGTGCCAGCAGCCCCTCGGGGCTGGGCTCCTACAATGAGCAGTTCTTC.

The J gene is TRBJ2-3, the V gene TRBV5-1; D unresolved. Trimming took 4 bases from V and 3 from J, leaving 18 bases between them. The germline V gene encodes CDR1 SGHRS and CDR2 YFSETQ. CDR3 length: 16 residues. CDR3 DNA sequence: TGCGCCAGCAGCCTGTTTCGCAATGGGAAAACAGATACGCAGTATTTT. This codes for CASSLFRNGKTDTQYF.

The V call is TRBV4-3, the J call TRBJ2-2; D may be TRBD1 (6 bases). Germline V gene lookup returns CDR1 LGHNA and CDR2 YSLEER. This CDR3 has 16 residues. The germline V and J ends were trimmed by 0 bases and 3 bases, with 11 bases remaining between them. The CDR3 DNA sequence: TGCGCCAGCAGCCAAGACCACAGGGAAGACACCGGGGAGCTGTTTTTT. Amino acids: CASSQDHREDTGELFF.

The chain combines TRBV6-5 with TRBJ1-5; D uncertain. The CDR3 runs to 15 residues. Trimming cost V 7 bases and J 2 bases, with 15 bases left between them. CDR1 MNHEY and CDR2 SVGAGI come from the germline V gene. The CDR3 region is CASTRTVTGNQPQHF. The CDR3 coding sequence is TGTGCCAGCACTAGGACCGTCACGGGCAATCAGCCCCAGCATTTT.

This clone was observed a handful of times. The chain combines TRBV4-2 with TRBJ1-1; D not resolved. Germline V CDR1 and CDR2: LGHNA, YNFKEQ. The V gene lost 4 bases and the J gene lost 1 base, with 13 bases spanning the gap. The CDR3 covers 15 residues. The CDR3 DNA reads TGTGCCAGCAGCCGTGACTTCCTCCCGAACACTGAAGCTTTCTTT. As protein: CASSRDFLPNTEAFF.

For the CDR3, the DNA is TGTGCCACCCAGAGGCAGGGAGGGCGCAATCAGCCCCAGCATTTT. Amino acid sequence: CATQRQGGRNQPQHF. The rearrangement joins TRBV28 to TRBJ1-5; the D gene is possibly TRBD1 (5 bases). This CDR3 contains 15 residues. Germline values: CDR1 MDHEN, CDR2 SYDVKM. V was pared by 10 bases and J by 2 bases, with 18 bases between.